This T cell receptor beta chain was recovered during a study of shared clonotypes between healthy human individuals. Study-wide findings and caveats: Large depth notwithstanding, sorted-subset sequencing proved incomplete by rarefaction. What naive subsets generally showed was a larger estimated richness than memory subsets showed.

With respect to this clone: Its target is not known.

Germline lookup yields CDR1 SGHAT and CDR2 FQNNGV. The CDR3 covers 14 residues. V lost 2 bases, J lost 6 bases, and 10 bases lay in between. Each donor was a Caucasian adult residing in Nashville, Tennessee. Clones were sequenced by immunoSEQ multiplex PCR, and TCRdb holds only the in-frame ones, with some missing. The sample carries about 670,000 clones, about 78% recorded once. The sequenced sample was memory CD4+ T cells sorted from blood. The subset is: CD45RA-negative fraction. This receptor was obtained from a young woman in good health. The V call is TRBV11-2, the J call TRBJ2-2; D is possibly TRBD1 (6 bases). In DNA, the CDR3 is TGTGCCAGCAGCTTACTACAGGGTGCCGGGGAGCTGTTTTTT. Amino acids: CASSLLQGAGELFF.